The 9 T cell receptor beta chains presented below share a single source sample, sequenced in a study of blood T cell repertoires in COVID-19. Here immunoSEQ multiplex PCR was the method, and the copy in TCRdb shows in-frame clones only, minus some. Of tens of thousands of clones in the sample, around 83% were seen once. The sequencing sample was made of peripheral blood. These receptors originate from a man aged 55 to 70 with active COVID-19.

This chain joins TRBV5-8 and TRBJ1-6; 7 positions agree with TRBD1. The ends lost 5 bases at V and 4 bases at J; junction bases unmatched: 9. CDR1 SGHTS and CDR2 YDEGEE come from the germline V gene. CDR3 length: 16 amino acids. CDR3 residues: CASRQAGTAYNSPLHF. The DNA of the CDR3 is TGTGCCAGCAGGCAAGCAGGGACAGCTTATAATTCACCCCTCCACTTT.

This clone was counted a single time. The chain employs TRBV28 and TRBJ1-2; 10 bases align to TRBD1. The CDR3 runs to 14 residues. Germline V CDR1 and CDR2: MDHEN, SYDVKM. V lost 10 bases and J lost 5; bases outside the gene matches: 10. CDR3 bases: TGTGCCAAGTTCCGGGACAGGGGAATTTATGGCTACACCTTC. This translates into CAKFRDRGIYGYTF.

V usage is TRBV28 and J usage is TRBJ2-1; the match to TRBD2 covers 14 bases. The CDR3 sequence is 17 residues long. V was clipped by 3 bases and J by 6 bases; unmatched bases: 7. CDR1 is MDHEN, CDR2 SYDVKM, per germline. In nucleotides, the CDR3 is TGTGCCAGCAGTTTTCATGAGGGACTAGCGGGAGCCAATGAGCAGTTCTTC. It is translated as CASSFHEGLAGANEQFF.

This chain links TRBV15 with TRBJ1-1; weak D call: TRBD1 (6 bases). With 1 base removed from V and 4 bases from J, the gap between germline ends came to 10 bases. The CDR3 covers 14 residues. Germline CDR1 and CDR2: LNHNV and YYDKDF (reference sequence). CDR3 DNA: TGTGCCACCAGCAGAGTCCAGGGGCGCACTGAAGCTTTCTTT. Translated: CATSRVQGRTEAFF. The whole variable domain, filled in from reference TRBV15 and TRBJ1-1, reads DAMVIQNPRYQVTQFGKPVTLSCSQTLNHNVMYWYQQKSSQAPKLLFHYYDKDFNNEADTPDNFQSRRPNTSFCFLDIRSPGLGDTAMYLCATSRVQGRTEAFFGQGTRLTVV.

The genes are TRBV5-4 and TRBJ2-1, with a weak D call TRBD1 (5 bases). This CDR3 region has 13 residues. CDR1 is SGHNT and CDR2 is YYREEE in the germline V gene (reference sequence). V dropped 0 bases and J dropped 6 bases, with 7 bases sitting between them. This CDR3 is CASSLGGLNEQFF. The CDR3 coding sequence is TGTGCCAGCAGCTTGGGGGGCCTCAATGAGCAGTTCTTC.

This chain links TRBV19 with TRBJ2-1, with 10 bases identical to TRBD2. V was pared by 3 bases and J by 4 bases, with 3 bases of the junction left unmatched. The CDR3 loop spans 15 amino acids. The V gene's germline CDR1 is LNHDA and CDR2 SQIVND (reference sequence). The CDR3 sequence is CASSIGSGRYNEQFF. The CDR3 DNA follows: TGTGCCAGTAGTATCGGTAGCGGGAGGTACAATGAGCAGTTCTTC.

The rearrangement links TRBV18 to TRBJ2-7, with 9 bases identical to TRBD2. The CDR3 runs 12 residues. The germline V gene has CDR1 KGHSH and CDR2 LQKENI. J gave up 5 bases and V 4 bases, and 0 bases lay outside the gene matches. CDR3 bases: TGTGCCAGCTCACGGACTAGCGACGAGCAGTACTTC. Protein product: CASSRTSDEQYF.

This chain uses TRBV6-5 with TRBJ1-6, with a possible D match to TRBD1 (6 bases). Germline CDR1 and CDR2: MNHEY and SVGAGI. The length of the CDR3 is 16 residues. The V gene lost 4 bases and the J gene lost 4 bases, with 14 bases spanning the gap. This chain's CDR3 is CASSFGQPFYNSPLHF. CDR3 DNA: TGTGCCAGCAGTTTCGGACAGCCCTTTTATAATTCACCCCTCCACTTT.

This clone was detected only a few times. V usage is TRBV6-2 or TRBV6-3 and J usage is TRBJ2-3, with D tentatively TRBD2 (6 bases). V was cut by 2 bases and J by 0 bases, with 12 bases left in between. Germline V lookup: CDR1 MNHEY, CDR2 SVGEGT. This CDR3 contains 16 residues. Here the CDR3 reads CASSYVSGRSTDTQYF. The CDR3 DNA follows: TGTGCCAGCAGTTACGTGAGCGGGCGGAGCACAGATACGCAGTATTTT.